Detailed here is one T cell receptor (beta chain). CDR3 size: 17 residues. CDR1 and CDR2 (germline): SGHNT, YYREEE (reference sequence). Trimming removed 0 bases from V and 3 bases from J; junction bases left unmatched: 6. This specimen comes from a study of blood T cell repertoires in COVID-19. Study-wide context: Some COVID-19 samples were acute and others convalescent; all came from the United States, Italy and Spain. T cells, B-cell-depleted T cells, or PBMCs provided the cDNA or gDNA that served as material.

In the original processing: Reference gene primer amplification gave nucleated cell count estimates. Generated by immunoSEQ multiplex PCR, the TCRdb table keeps only in-frame clones and is missing some. For V, J and clone size, that table is used; D and trimming come from the DNA. The data contain fewer than 400,000 clones, about four fifths of them singletons. This TCR was sampled from a man aged 30 to 39 with active or convalescent COVID-19. The chain recombines TRBV5-4 with TRBJ2-6, with 7 positions matching TRBD1. The specimen sequenced was peripheral blood. The chain's CDR3 is CASSLEGALSGANVLTF. The DNA of the CDR3 is TGTGCCAGCAGCTTGGAGGGGGCTTTAAGTGGGGCCAACGTCCTGACTTTC.